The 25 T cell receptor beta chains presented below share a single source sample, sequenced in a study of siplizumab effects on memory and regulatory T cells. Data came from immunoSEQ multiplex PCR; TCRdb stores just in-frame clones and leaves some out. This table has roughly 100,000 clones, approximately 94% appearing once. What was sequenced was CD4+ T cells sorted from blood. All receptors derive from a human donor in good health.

The CDR3 DNA sequence: TGTGCCAGCAGAACAGGGGGCTATGGCTACACCTTC. This encodes CASRTGGYGYTF. This chain links TRBV6-6 with TRBJ1-2, with TRBD1 matching over 8 bases. Germline loops: CDR1 MNHNY, CDR2 SVGAGI (reference sequence). V was clipped by 6 bases and J by 4 bases; unmatched bases: 1. The CDR3 extends over 12 amino acids.

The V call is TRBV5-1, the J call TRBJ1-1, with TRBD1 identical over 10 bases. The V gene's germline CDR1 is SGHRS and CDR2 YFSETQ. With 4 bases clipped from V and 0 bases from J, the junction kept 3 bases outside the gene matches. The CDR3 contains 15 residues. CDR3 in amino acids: CASSTGQGLNTEAFF. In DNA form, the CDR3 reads TGCGCCAGCAGCACGGGACAGGGGCTGAACACTGAAGCTTTCTTT.

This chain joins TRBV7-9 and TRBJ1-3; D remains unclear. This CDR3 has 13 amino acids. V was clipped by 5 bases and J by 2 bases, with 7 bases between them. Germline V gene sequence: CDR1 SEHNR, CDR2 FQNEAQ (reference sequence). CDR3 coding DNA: TGTGCCAGCAGCCCGAACCCTGGAAACACCATATATTTT. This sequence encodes CASSPNPGNTIYF.

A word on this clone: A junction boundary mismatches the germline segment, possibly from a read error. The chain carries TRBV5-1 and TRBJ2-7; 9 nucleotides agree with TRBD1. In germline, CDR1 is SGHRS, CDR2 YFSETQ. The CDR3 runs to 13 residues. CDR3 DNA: TGCGCCAGCTGGGGACAGGGCTCCAACGAGCAGTACTTC. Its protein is CASWGQGSNEQYF.

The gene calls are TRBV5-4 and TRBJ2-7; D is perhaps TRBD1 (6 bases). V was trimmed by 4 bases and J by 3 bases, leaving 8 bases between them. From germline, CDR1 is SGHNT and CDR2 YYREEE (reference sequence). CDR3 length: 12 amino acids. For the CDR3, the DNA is TGTGCCAGCAGCCGACAGGACTACGAGCAGTACTTC. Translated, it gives CASSRQDYEQYF.

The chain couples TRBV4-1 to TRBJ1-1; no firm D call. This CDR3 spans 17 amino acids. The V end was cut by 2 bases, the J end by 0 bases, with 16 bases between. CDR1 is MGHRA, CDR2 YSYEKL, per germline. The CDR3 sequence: CASSQYATNIVNTEAFF. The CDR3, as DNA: TGCGCCAGCAGCCAATATGCGACAAATATTGTGAACACTGAAGCTTTCTTT.

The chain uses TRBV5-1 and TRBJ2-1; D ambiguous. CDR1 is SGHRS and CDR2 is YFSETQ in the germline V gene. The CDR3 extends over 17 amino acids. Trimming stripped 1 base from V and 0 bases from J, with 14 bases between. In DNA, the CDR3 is TGCGCCAGCAGCTTGTTGCCCGGGTGGAGCTCCTACAATGAGCAGTTCTTC. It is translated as CASSLLPGWSSYNEQFF.

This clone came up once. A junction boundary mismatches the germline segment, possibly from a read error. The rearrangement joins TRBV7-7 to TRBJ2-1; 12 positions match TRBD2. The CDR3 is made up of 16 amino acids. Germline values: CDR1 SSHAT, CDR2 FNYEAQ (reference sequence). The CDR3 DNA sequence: TGTGCTAGCAGCTTAGTTGCTAGCGGGGGGGGTAGTGAGCAGTTCTTC. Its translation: CASSLVASGGGSEQFF.

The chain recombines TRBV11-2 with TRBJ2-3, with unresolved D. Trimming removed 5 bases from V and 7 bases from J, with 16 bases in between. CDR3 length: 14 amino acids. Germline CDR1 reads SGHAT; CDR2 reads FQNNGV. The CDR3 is CASSLPPGQYTQYF. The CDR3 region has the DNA TGTGCCAGCAGCCTACCTCCGGGCCAGTATACGCAGTATTTT.

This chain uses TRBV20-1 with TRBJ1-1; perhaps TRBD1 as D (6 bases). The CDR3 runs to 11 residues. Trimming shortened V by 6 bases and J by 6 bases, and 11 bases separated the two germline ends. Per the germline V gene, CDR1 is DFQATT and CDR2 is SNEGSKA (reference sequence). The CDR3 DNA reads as TGCAGTGCAAGATGGACAGCTGAAGCTTTCTTT. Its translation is CSARWTAEAFF.

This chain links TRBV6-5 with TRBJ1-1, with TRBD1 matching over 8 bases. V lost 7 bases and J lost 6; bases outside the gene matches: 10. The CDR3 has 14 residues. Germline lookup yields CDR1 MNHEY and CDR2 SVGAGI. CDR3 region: CASIGQGKGPEAFF. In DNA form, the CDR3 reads TGTGCCAGCATCGGACAGGGAAAGGGTCCTGAAGCTTTCTTT.

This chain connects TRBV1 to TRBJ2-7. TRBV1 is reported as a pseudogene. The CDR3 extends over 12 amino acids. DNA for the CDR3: TGCACCAGCAGCCTTAGGGTCTACGAGCAGTACTTC. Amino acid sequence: CTSSLRVYEQYF.

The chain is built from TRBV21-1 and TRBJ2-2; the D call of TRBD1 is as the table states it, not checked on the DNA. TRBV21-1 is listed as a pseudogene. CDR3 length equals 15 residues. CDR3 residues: CASKERGPNTGELFF. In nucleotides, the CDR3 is TGTGCCAGCAAAGAGAGGGGGCCGAACACCGGGGAGCTGTTTTTT.

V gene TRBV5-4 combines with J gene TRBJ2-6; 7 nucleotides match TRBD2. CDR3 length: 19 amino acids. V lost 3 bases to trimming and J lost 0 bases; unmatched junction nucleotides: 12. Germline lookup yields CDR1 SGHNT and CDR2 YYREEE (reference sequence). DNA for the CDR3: TGTGCCAGCAGCTCGGGACTATCAGGGACGTCCTCTGGGGCCAACGTCCTGACTTTC. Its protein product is CASSSGLSGTSSGANVLTF. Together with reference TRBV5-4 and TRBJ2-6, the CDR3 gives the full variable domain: ETGVTQSPTHLIKTRGQQVTLRCSSQSGHNTVSWYQQALGQGPQFIFQYYREEENGRGNFPPRFSGLQFPNYSSELNVNALELDDSALYLCASSSGLSGTSSGANVLTFGAGSRLTVL.

DNA for the CDR3: TGTGCCAGCAGCTGGGGGTCCAGGTTAAGCTCCTACGAGCAGTACTTC. It specifies CASSWGSRLSSYEQYF. J is TRBJ2-5 and V is TRBV5-6; D tentatively reads TRBD1 or TRBD2 (5 bases each). The J call may be wrong; the DNA end is better matched by TRBJ2-7. Germline V gives CDR1 SGHDT, CDR2 YYEEEE. CDR3 size: 16 residues.

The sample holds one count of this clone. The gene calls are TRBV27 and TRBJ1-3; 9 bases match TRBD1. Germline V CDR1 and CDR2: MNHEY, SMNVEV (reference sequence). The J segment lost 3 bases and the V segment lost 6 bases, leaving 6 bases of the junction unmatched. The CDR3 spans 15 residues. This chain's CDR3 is CASRSGQGNGNTIYF. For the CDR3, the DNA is TGTGCCAGCAGATCCGGACAGGGGAATGGAAACACCATATATTTT.

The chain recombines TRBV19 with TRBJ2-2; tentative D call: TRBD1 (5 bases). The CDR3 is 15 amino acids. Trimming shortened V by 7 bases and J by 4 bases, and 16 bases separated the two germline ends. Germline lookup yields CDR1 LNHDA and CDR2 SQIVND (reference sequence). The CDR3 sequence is CASTQDSRGTGELFF. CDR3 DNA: TGTGCCAGTACCCAAGACAGCCGAGGCACCGGGGAGCTGTTTTTT. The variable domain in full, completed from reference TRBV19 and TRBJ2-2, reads DGGITQSPKYLFRKEGQNVTLSCEQNLNHDAMYWYRQDPGQGLRLIYYSQIVNDFQKGDIAEGYSVSREKKESFPLTVTSAQKNPTAFYLCASTQDSRGTGELFFGEGSRLTVL.

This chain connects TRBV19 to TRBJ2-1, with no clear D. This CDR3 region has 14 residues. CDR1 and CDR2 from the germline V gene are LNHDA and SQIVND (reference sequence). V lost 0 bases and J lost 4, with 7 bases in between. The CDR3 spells CASSIERFYNEQFF. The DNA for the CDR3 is TGTGCCAGTAGTATAGAGCGGTTTTACAATGAGCAGTTCTTC.

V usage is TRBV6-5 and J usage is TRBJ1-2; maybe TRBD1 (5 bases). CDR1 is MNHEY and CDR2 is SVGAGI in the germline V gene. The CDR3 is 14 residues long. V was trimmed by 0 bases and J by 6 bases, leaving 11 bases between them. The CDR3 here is CASSYSGGFNGYTF. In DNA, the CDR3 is TGTGCCAGCAGTTACTCGGGGGGATTCAATGGCTACACCTTC.

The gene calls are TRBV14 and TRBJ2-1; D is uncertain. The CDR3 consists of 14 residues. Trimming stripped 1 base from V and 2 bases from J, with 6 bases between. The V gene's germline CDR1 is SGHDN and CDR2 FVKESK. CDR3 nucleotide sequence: TGTGCCAGCAGCCAAGCCCGGGCCTACAATGAGCAGTTCTTC. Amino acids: CASSQARAYNEQFF.

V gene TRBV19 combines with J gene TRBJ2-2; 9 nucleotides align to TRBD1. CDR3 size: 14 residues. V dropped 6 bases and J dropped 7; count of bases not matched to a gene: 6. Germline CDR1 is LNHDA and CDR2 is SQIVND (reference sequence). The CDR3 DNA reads TGTGCCAGTAGGAACAGGGGGCAGAACGGGGAGCTGTTTTTT. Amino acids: CASRNRGQNGELFF.

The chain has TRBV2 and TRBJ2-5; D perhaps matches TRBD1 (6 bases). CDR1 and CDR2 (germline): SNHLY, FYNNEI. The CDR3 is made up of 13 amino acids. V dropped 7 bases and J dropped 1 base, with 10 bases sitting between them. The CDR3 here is CASNRDIQETQYF. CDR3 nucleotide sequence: TGTGCCAGCAATCGGGACATCCAAGAGACCCAGTACTTC.

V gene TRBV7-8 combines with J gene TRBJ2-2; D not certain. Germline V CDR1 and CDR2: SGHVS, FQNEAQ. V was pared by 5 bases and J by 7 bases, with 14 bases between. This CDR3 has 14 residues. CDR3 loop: CASSPDSRGGELFF. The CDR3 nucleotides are TGTGCCAGCAGCCCCGATTCCCGAGGCGGGGAGCTGTTTTTT. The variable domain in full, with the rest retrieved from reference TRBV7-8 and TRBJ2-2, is GAGVSQSPRYKVAKRGQDVALRCDPISGHVSLFWYQQALGQGPEFLTYFQNEAQLDKSGLPSDRFFAERPEGSVSTLKIQRTQQEDSAVYLCASSPDSRGGELFFGEGSRLTVL.

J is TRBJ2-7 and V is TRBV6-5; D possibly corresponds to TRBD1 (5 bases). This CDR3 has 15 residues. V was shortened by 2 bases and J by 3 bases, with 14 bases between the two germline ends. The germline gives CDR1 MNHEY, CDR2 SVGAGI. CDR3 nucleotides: TGTGCCAGCAGTTACCCCGTGACAGACGACTACGAGCAGTACTTC. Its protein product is CASSYPVTDDYEQYF.

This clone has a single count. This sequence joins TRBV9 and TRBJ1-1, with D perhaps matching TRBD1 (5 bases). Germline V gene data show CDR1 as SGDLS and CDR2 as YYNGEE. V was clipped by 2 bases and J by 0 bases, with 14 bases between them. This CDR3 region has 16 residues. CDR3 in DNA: TGTGCCAGCAGCGTCGCGAGCCGGGGGGTGAACACTGAAGCTTTCTTT. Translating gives CASSVASRGVNTEAFF.